These T cell receptor beta chains were read from a single sample in a study of blood T cell repertoires in COVID-19. Assay used: immunoSEQ multiplex PCR; TCRdb lists only in-frame clones, some missing. The repertoire holds approximately 180,000 clones, over 75% seen once, with roughly 9.7% in the top ten. Source material: peripheral blood. Every receptor here comes from a human donor with active or convalescent COVID-19. The donor label of this sample is uncertain. Each CDR3 is given with its conserved first and last residue. Fields, in order: J gene, D gene, V gene, clone size, CDR3 protein, CDR3 DNA. A D gene is named only where the DNA matches it firmly. A clone size is listed for some rows: how often the clone was seen (once, few, many), or a class if it is expanded.

j_gene: TRBJ1-1
d_gene: TRBD1
v_gene: TRBV18
abundance: once
CDR3aa: CASSLRTGGEPEAFF
CDR3nt: TGTGCCAGCTCACTCCGGACAGGGGGCGAGCCTGAAGCTTTCTTT

j_gene: TRBJ2-3
d_gene: NA
v_gene: TRBV7-8
abundance: NA
CDR3aa: CASSVSRVGTDTQYF
CDR3nt: TGTGCCAGCAGCGTTAGCCGGGTCGGCACAGATACGCAGTATTTT

j_gene: TRBJ1-1
d_gene: NA
v_gene: TRBV19
abundance: NA
CDR3aa: CASSIDRVRSTEAFF
CDR3nt: TGTGCCAGTAGTATAGACAGGGTAAGAAGCACTGAAGCTTTCTTT

j_gene: TRBJ2-3
d_gene: NA
v_gene: TRBV20-1
abundance: NA
CDR3aa: CSASPGSTDTQYF
CDR3nt: TGCAGTGCTAGTCCCGGGAGCACAGATACGCAGTATTTT

j_gene: TRBJ1-4
d_gene: NA
v_gene: TRBV28
abundance: NA
CDR3aa: CASSPGWDEKLFF
CDR3nt: TGTGCCAGCAGCCCAGGGTGGGATGAAAAACTGTTTTTT

j_gene: TRBJ1-1
d_gene: NA
v_gene: TRBV24-1
abundance: once
CDR3aa: CATSDFNGQLNTEAFF
CDR3nt: TGTGCCACCAGTGATTTTAACGGACAGTTGAACACTGAAGCTTTCTTT

j_gene: TRBJ2-5
d_gene: NA
v_gene: TRBV21-1
abundance: NA
CDR3aa: CASSKARQETQYF
CDR3nt: TGTGCCAGCAGCAAAGCGCGGCAAGAGACCCAGTACTTC

j_gene: TRBJ1-1
d_gene: NA
v_gene: TRBV11-3
abundance: NA
CDR3aa: CASSRDTEAFF
CDR3nt: TGTGCCAGCTCGAGAGACACTGAAGCTTTCTTT

j_gene: TRBJ1-3
d_gene: TRBD1
v_gene: TRBV28
abundance: NA
CDR3aa: CASGQDPSGNTIYF
CDR3nt: TGTGCCAGCGGACAGGACCCCTCTGGAAACACCATATATTTT

j_gene: TRBJ2-5
d_gene: TRBD1
v_gene: TRBV19
abundance: NA
CDR3aa: CASWDRKETQYF
CDR3nt: TGTGCCAGTTGGGACAGAAAAGAGACCCAGTACTTC

j_gene: TRBJ2-1
d_gene: NA
v_gene: TRBV12-3/TRBV12-4
abundance: NA
CDR3aa: CATSLASINEQFF
CDR3nt: TGTGCCACGTCCCTGGCTAGCATTAATGAGCAGTTCTTC

j_gene: TRBJ2-3
d_gene: TRBD2
v_gene: TRBV5-4
abundance: NA
CDR3aa: CASSLKRGASTDTQYF
CDR3nt: TGTGCCAGCAGCTTGAAGCGGGGGGCAAGCACAGATACGCAGTATTTT

j_gene: TRBJ1-2
d_gene: TRBD1
v_gene: TRBV30
abundance: NA
CDR3aa: CAWSAPGQPSGGYTF
CDR3nt: TGTGCCTGGAGTGCTCCGGGACAGCCTTCGGGGGGCTACACCTTC

j_gene: TRBJ1-1
d_gene: NA
v_gene: TRBV3-1/TRBV3-2
abundance: NA
CDR3aa: CASSPSFLGGGNTEAFF
CDR3nt: TGTGCCAGCAGCCCGTCGTTTTTGGGGGGAGGGAACACTGAAGCTTTCTTT

j_gene: TRBJ2-1
d_gene: TRBD2
v_gene: TRBV9
abundance: NA
CDR3aa: CASSDPLGGGPNYNEQFF
CDR3nt: TGTGCCAGCAGCGACCCACTAGGCGGGGGGCCTAACTACAATGAGCAGTTCTTC

j_gene: TRBJ1-1
d_gene: NA
v_gene: TRBV4-2
abundance: NA
CDR3aa: CASSQQSVRMMNTEAFF
CDR3nt: TGTGCCAGCAGCCAACAATCGGTCAGGATGATGAACACTGAAGCTTTCTTT

j_gene: TRBJ1-2
d_gene: TRBD1
v_gene: TRBV7-9
abundance: NA
CDR3aa: CASSLYWDRGPGYTF
CDR3nt: TGTGCCAGCAGCTTATATTGGGACAGGGGGCCTGGCTACACCTTC

j_gene: TRBJ1-5
d_gene: NA
v_gene: TRBV2
abundance: NA
CDR3aa: CASSDPRGNQPQHF
CDR3nt: TGTGCCAGCAGTGACCCTCGGGGTAATCAGCCCCAGCATTTT

j_gene: TRBJ2-2
d_gene: NA
v_gene: TRBV20-1
abundance: NA
CDR3aa: CSASTPGELFF
CDR3nt: TGCAGTGCTAGTACTCCCGGGGAGCTGTTTTTT

j_gene: TRBJ2-2
d_gene: TRBD2
v_gene: TRBV9
abundance: NA
CDR3aa: CASSVARAGGRTGELFF
CDR3nt: TGTGCCAGCAGCGTAGCTAGAGCGGGGGGCAGAACCGGGGAGCTGTTTTTT

j_gene: TRBJ1-2
d_gene: TRBD1
v_gene: TRBV28
abundance: once
CDR3aa: CASSPDGGGLSGYTF
CDR3nt: TGTGCCAGCAGTCCCGATGGAGGGGGCCTTTCTGGCTACACCTTC

j_gene: TRBJ2-5
d_gene: NA
v_gene: TRBV7-6
abundance: NA
CDR3aa: CASSLVSRGLEETQYF
CDR3nt: TGTGCCAGCAGCTTAGTCTCACGGGGGTTAGAAGAGACCCAGTACTTC

j_gene: TRBJ2-5
d_gene: NA
v_gene: TRBV11-3
abundance: NA
CDR3aa: CASSLGRGAIAQETQYF
CDR3nt: TGTGCCAGCAGCTTAGGTCGCGGGGCTATCGCCCAAGAGACCCAGTACTTC

j_gene: TRBJ2-1
d_gene: NA
v_gene: TRBV5-4
abundance: NA
CDR3aa: CASSSLGGEQFF
CDR3nt: TGTGCCAGCAGCTCGCTAGGGGGTGAGCAGTTCTTC

j_gene: TRBJ2-2
d_gene: TRBD1
v_gene: TRBV7-6
abundance: NA
CDR3aa: CASSLRTGSTGELFF
CDR3nt: TGTGCCAGCAGCTTAAGGACAGGGAGCACCGGGGAGCTGTTTTTT

j_gene: TRBJ2-5
d_gene: NA
v_gene: TRBV28
abundance: NA
CDR3aa: CASSTGEETQYF
CDR3nt: TGTGCCAGCAGTACAGGAGAAGAGACCCAGTACTTC

j_gene: TRBJ2-7
d_gene: NA
v_gene: TRBV14
abundance: NA
CDR3aa: CASRLGGSSYEQYF
CDR3nt: TGTGCCAGCAGGCTCGGAGGCAGCTCCTACGAGCAGTACTTC

j_gene: TRBJ2-1
d_gene: TRBD2
v_gene: TRBV27
abundance: NA
CDR3aa: CASSPLGTGGPNEQFF
CDR3nt: TGTGCCAGCAGTCCCCTCGGGACGGGGGGGCCGAATGAGCAGTTCTTC

j_gene: TRBJ2-7
d_gene: TRBD2
v_gene: TRBV24-1
abundance: NA
CDR3aa: CAPLPHERGLAEYEYF
CDR3nt: TGTGCCCCCCTCCCCCACGAAAGGGGACTAGCGGAATATGAGTACTTC

j_gene: TRBJ2-1
d_gene: TRBD2
v_gene: TRBV19
abundance: NA
CDR3aa: CASSRSGGVINEQFF
CDR3nt: TGTGCCAGTAGTAGGAGCGGGGGGGTTATCAATGAGCAGTTCTTC

j_gene: TRBJ2-1
d_gene: TRBD2
v_gene: TRBV3-1/TRBV3-2
abundance: NA
CDR3aa: CASSPRGGYEQFF
CDR3nt: TGTGCCAGCAGCCCTCGGGGGGGCTATGAGCAGTTCTTC

j_gene: TRBJ1-2
d_gene: TRBD1
v_gene: TRBV5-4
abundance: NA
CDR3aa: CASRPRPQGGRDYGYTF
CDR3nt: TGTGCCAGCAGACCACGACCGCAGGGGGGTCGCGACTATGGCTACACCTTC

j_gene: TRBJ1-1
d_gene: NA
v_gene: TRBV29-1
abundance: few
CDR3aa: CSARRDTWDEAFF
CDR3nt: TGCAGCGCCAGAAGGGACACGTGGGATGAAGCTTTCTTT

j_gene: TRBJ1-6
d_gene: NA
v_gene: TRBV2
abundance: NA
CDR3aa: CASNSGVNSPLHF
CDR3nt: TGTGCCAGCAATTCAGGGGTGAATTCACCCCTCCACTTT

j_gene: TRBJ2-5
d_gene: TRBD2
v_gene: TRBV7-2
abundance: NA
CDR3aa: CASSASGTYQETQYF
CDR3nt: TGTGCCAGCAGCGCGAGCGGGACCTACCAAGAGACCCAGTACTTC

j_gene: TRBJ1-5
d_gene: NA
v_gene: TRBV23-1
abundance: NA
CDR3aa: CASSSYSQGQPQHF
CDR3nt: TGCGCCAGCAGTTCTTACTCACAGGGTCAGCCCCAGCATTTT

j_gene: TRBJ2-3
d_gene: NA
v_gene: TRBV3-1/TRBV3-2
abundance: NA
CDR3aa: CASSQASADTQYF
CDR3nt: TGTGCCAGCAGCCAAGCCTCGGCAGATACGCAGTATTTT

j_gene: TRBJ1-3
d_gene: NA
v_gene: TRBV6-2/TRBV6-3
abundance: NA
CDR3aa: CASSYTSGNTIYF
CDR3nt: TGTGCCAGCAGTTATACTTCTGGAAACACCATATATTTT

j_gene: TRBJ1-4
d_gene: TRBD1
v_gene: TRBV2
abundance: NA
CDR3aa: CASRRQGNEKLFF
CDR3nt: TGTGCCAGCAGGAGACAGGGAAATGAAAAACTGTTTTTT

j_gene: TRBJ2-6
d_gene: TRBD2
v_gene: TRBV5-5
abundance: NA
CDR3aa: CASSFFAGGDGANVLTF
CDR3nt: TGTGCCAGCAGCTTCTTTGCGGGAGGCGATGGGGCCAACGTCCTGACTTTC

j_gene: TRBJ1-1
d_gene: NA
v_gene: TRBV6-2/TRBV6-3
abundance: NA
CDR3aa: CASSYSEGYAFF
CDR3nt: TGTGCCAGCAGTTACTCGGAGGGTTATGCTTTCTTT

j_gene: TRBJ2-3
d_gene: NA
v_gene: TRBV5-1
abundance: NA
CDR3aa: CASSLGGDTQYF
CDR3nt: TGCGCCAGCAGCTTGGGAGGAGATACGCAGTATTTT

j_gene: TRBJ1-6
d_gene: NA
v_gene: TRBV6-5
abundance: NA
CDR3aa: CASNRANSPLHF
CDR3nt: TGTGCCAGCAACAGGGCTAATTCACCCCTCCACTTT

j_gene: TRBJ2-7
d_gene: TRBD2
v_gene: TRBV6-5
abundance: NA
CDR3aa: CASSPLAGNEQYF
CDR3nt: TGTGCCAGCAGTCCACTAGCGGGGAACGAGCAGTACTTC

j_gene: TRBJ2-3
d_gene: NA
v_gene: TRBV19
abundance: once
CDR3aa: CASCRGRARGDTQYF
CDR3nt: TGTGCCAGTTGTAGGGGGAGGGCCAGGGGAGATACGCAGTATTTT

j_gene: TRBJ1-2
d_gene: NA
v_gene: TRBV28
abundance: NA
CDR3aa: CASSSLVGGRGEGYGYTF
CDR3nt: TGTGCCAGCAGTTCATTGGTCGGGGGACGGGGAGAGGGCTATGGCTACACCTTC